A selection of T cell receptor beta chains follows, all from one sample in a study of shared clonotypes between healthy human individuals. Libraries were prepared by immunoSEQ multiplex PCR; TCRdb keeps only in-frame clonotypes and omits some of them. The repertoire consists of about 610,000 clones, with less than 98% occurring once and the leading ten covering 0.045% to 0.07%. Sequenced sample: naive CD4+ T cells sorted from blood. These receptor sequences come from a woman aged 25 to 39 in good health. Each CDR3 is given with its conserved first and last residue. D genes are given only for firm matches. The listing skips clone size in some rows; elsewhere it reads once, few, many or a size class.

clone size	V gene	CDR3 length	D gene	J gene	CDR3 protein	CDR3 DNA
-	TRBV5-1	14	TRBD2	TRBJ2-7	CASRLAGSTYEQYF	TGCGCCAGCCGACTAGCGGGATCAACCTACGAGCAGTACTTC
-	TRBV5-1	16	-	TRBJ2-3	CASSYPSIATGDTQYF	TGCGCCAGCAGTTATCCCTCAATCGCAACTGGAGATACGCAGTATTTT
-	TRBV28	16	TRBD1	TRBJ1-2	CASSDGQGQGNGGYTF	TGTGCCAGCAGTGATGGACAGGGGCAGGGAAACGGTGGCTACACCTTC
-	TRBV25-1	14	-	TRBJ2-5	CASSEGGGGETQYF	TGTGCCAGCAGTGAGGGCGGAGGAGGAGAGACCCAGTACTTC
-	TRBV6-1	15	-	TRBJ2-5	CASSDVGTPQETQYF	TGTGCCAGCAGTGACGTCGGGACACCCCAAGAGACCCAGTACTTC
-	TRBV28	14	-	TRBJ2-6	CASSTGTGANVLTF	TGTGCCAGCAGCACAGGGACTGGGGCCAACGTCCTGACTTTC
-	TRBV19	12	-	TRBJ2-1	CASSIFGTEQFF	TGTGCCAGTAGTATATTTGGGACTGAGCAGTTCTTC
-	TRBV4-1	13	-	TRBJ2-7	CASSQAGRYEQYF	TGCGCCAGCAGCCAAGCAGGACGGTACGAGCAGTACTTC
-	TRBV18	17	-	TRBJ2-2	CASSPFTGTGNTGELFF	TGTGCCAGCTCACCGTTCACTGGAACAGGGAACACCGGGGAGCTGTTTTTT
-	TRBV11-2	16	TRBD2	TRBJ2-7	CASSGASGRARYEQYF	TGTGCCAGCAGCGGGGCGAGCGGGAGGGCCCGATACGAGCAGTACTTC
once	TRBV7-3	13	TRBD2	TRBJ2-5	CASSRGVQETQYF	TGTGCCAGCTCTCGGGGGGTCCAAGAGACCCAGTACTTC
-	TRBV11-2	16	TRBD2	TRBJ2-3	CASSFLGSGSTDTQYF	TGTGCCAGCAGCTTCCTGGGGAGCGGGAGTACAGATACGCAGTATTTT